This TCR beta chain emerged from a study of T-cell reconstitution after alpha-beta-depleted transplantation in children. Study findings and constraints: A year had passed since transplant, and T-cell counts and diversity by then came mostly from newly produced T cells. About two months after transplant, alpha-beta T cells reportedly came from several hundred expanded graft clones. In some patients, recipient T cells and intrathymic progenitors surviving conditioning explained high day-60 diversity.

The CDR3 has 14 amino acids. Trimming cost V 0 bases and J 5 bases, with 10 bases left between them. CDR1 is MNHEY and CDR2 is SVGEGT in the germline V gene. This clonotype was detected ten times or more. Its antigen remains unidentified. Preparation of the TCRbeta library was carried out with unique molecular identifiers. From the PCR reads, TCRdb called clonotypes with MiXCR, one entry per CDR3 protein. Altogether approximately 170,000 distinct CDR3 sequences are present, around 10% being singletons, with the ten largest covering 13%. The sequenced sample was PBMCs, obtained before TCRalphabeta/CD19-depleted stem cell transplant. The receptor's source is a boy between 2 and 10 years old with acute myeloid leukemia, due to receive a stem cell transplant. The chain recombines TRBV6-2 or TRBV6-3 with TRBJ1-1; D is ambiguous. The DNA for the CDR3 is TGTGCCAGCAGTTACTCGAACCGCGGAACTGAAGCTTTCTTT. This encodes CASSYSNRGTEAFF.